The sequence of this T cell receptor (beta chain) was determined in a study of human T cells and chemical hapten exposure. Study observations and caveats: Sensitization with DPC brought no change to TCRs above 1 in 1000 in frequency.

CDR3 length: 16 amino acids. Trimming took 0 bases from V and 5 from J, leaving 17 bases between them. From germline, CDR1 is SGHRS and CDR2 YFSETQ. This clonotype has more than one count but fewer than ten. Its target is not known. In TCRdb, the RACE reads were re-called with MiXCR into one record per CDR3 protein. This sample yields approximately 90,000 distinct CDR3 sequences, of which 25% to 35% are seen a single time; about 9.3% belongs to the top ten. Stated time point: patch test 3, about 24 weeks after DPC sensitization. The treatment was: therapeutic diphenylcyclopropenone sensitization with weekly scalp DPC. Blood sampling preceded each patch test application.

Sequences were derived from whole blood, sampled in connection with sensitization to the hapten diphenylcyclopropenone (DPC). This sequence was found in a man aged 35 to 55 with alopecia areata. Some clones in this sample may be carry-over from other donors' samples. The rearrangement uses TRBV5-1 and TRBJ1-1; tentative D call: TRBD1 (5 bases). CDR3 region: CASSLEGEVGGTEAFF. The CDR3, as DNA: TGCGCCAGCAGCTTGGAAGGGGAGGTAGGAGGAACTGAAGCTTTCTTT.